What follows are 17 T cell receptor beta chains derived from one specimen sequenced in a study of T cell clones after liver transplantation. The method was immunoSEQ multiplex PCR; TCRdb's version includes in-frame clones alone and lacks a portion of them. The data show 40,000 to 65,000 clones, with roughly 80% seen just once and roughly 8% held by the top ten. Sequencing was performed on CD4+ T cells from blood, taken before liver transplant. All receptors come from a human donor who received a liver transplant.

V usage is TRBV5-4 and J usage is TRBJ2-1, with D possibly matching TRBD2 (7 bases). The ends were cut back, 1 base at V and 7 bases at J, with 9 bases in the middle. This CDR3 is built from 13 residues. The germline gives CDR1 SGHNT, CDR2 YYREEE (reference sequence). CDR3 sequence (DNA): TGTGCCAGCAGCTTGAGGGGGGGAAATGAGCAGTTCTTC. Protein product: CASSLRGGNEQFF.

DNA for the CDR3: TGTGCCACCCAACCAGAAGGGACACCGTCCCACTACACCTTC. Residues: CATQPEGTPSHYTF. This rearrangement joins TRBV15 to TRBJ1-2; D might be TRBD1 (6 bases). Trimming removed 8 bases at V and 10 bases at J, with 23 bases between. The V gene's germline CDR1 is LNHNV and CDR2 YYDKDF (reference sequence). This CDR3 has 14 amino acids.

The chain combines TRBV6-1 with TRBJ2-2; D unclear. Germline CDR1 MNHNS, CDR2 SASEGT. Trimming removed 6 bases from V and 4 bases from J, with 12 bases in between. This CDR3 contains 14 residues. The CDR3 protein is CASRPGPSTGELFF. Here the CDR3 DNA reads TGTGCCAGCAGACCCGGGCCTAGCACCGGGGAGCTGTTTTTT.

The J gene is TRBJ2-3, the V gene TRBV7-2; possibly TRBD2 for D (6 bases). Germline values: CDR1 SGHTA, CDR2 FQGNSA. V shed 4 bases and J shed 6 bases, with 20 bases lying between them. The CDR3 contains 16 residues. CDR3 region: CASSSARLGSLDTQYF. CDR3 DNA sequence: TGTGCCAGCAGCTCTGCTAGACTAGGTAGTTTGGATACGCAGTATTTT.

The CDR3, as DNA: TGTGCCAGCAGCAGGGGACAGGGTTATGGTAATGAAAAACTGTTTTTT. Translating gives CASSRGQGYGNEKLFF. This sequence joins TRBV5-6 and TRBJ1-4; 9 nucleotides agree with TRBD1. The junction had 8 bases not matched to a gene; V was cut back by 4 bases and J by 4 bases. The CDR3 runs 16 residues. CDR1 SGHDT and CDR2 YYEEEE come from the germline V gene.

This sequence joins TRBV5-6 and TRBJ2-2; TRBD2 agrees at 13 bases. Germline V lookup: CDR1 SGHDT, CDR2 YYEEEE. J was trimmed by 7 bases and V by 2 bases; bases with no gene match: 5. The CDR3 extends over 16 amino acids. In DNA, the CDR3 is TGTGCCAGCAGCTTTCGGACTAGCGGGAGAATCGGGGAGCTGTTTTTT. This gives the protein CASSFRTSGRIGELFF.

V is TRBV19 and J is TRBJ2-5, with 14 bases fitting TRBD2. Trimming cost V 5 bases and J 5 bases; bases outside gene matches: 7. Germline CDR1 LNHDA, CDR2 SQIVND (reference sequence). The CDR3 runs 16 residues. The CDR3 DNA reads as TGTGCCAGTAGTGGGGGACTAGCGGGAGTTGGTGAGACCCAGTACTTC. It translates to CASSGGLAGVGETQYF. The full variable domain, completed using reference TRBV19 and TRBJ2-5, is DGGITQSPKYLFRKEGQNVTLSCEQNLNHDAMYWYRQDPGQGLRLIYYSQIVNDFQKGDIAEGYSVSREKKESFPLTVTSAQKNPTAFYLCASSGGLAGVGETQYFGPGTRLLVL.

This chain uses TRBV18 with TRBJ1-5; D remains ambiguous. This CDR3 is built from 15 residues. CDR1 KGHSH and CDR2 LQKENI come from the germline V gene. Trimming stripped 2 bases from V and 1 base from J, with 9 bases between. DNA of the CDR3: TGTGCCAGCTCACCAAGTCAAAGCAGCAATCAGCCCCAGCATTTT. Translated, it gives CASSPSQSSNQPQHF.

This clone is categorized as medium-sized (0.01 to 0.1%). The chain employs TRBV6-1 and TRBJ2-7, with D unclear. Germline CDR1 is MNHNS and CDR2 is SASEGT. CDR3 length: 11 amino acids. V dropped 2 bases and J dropped 12 bases, with 11 bases sitting between them. CDR3 protein: CASSENMVPYF. The CDR3 DNA is TGTGCCAGCAGTGAAAACATGGTTCCGTACTTC.

V and J are TRBV7-2 and TRBJ1-1, with D hard to call. Germline loops: CDR1 SGHTA, CDR2 FQGNSA. The V and J ends lost 11 bases and 4 bases respectively, with 11 bases between them. The CDR3 has 11 amino acids. The chain's CDR3 is CAHVGSTEAFF. CDR3 in DNA: TGTGCCCACGTAGGAAGCACTGAAGCTTTCTTT. The entire variable domain, with the rest obtained from reference TRBV7-2 and TRBJ1-1, is as follows: GAGVSQSPSNKVTEKGKDVELRCDPISGHTALYWYRQSLGQGLEFLIYFQGNSAPDKSGLPSDRFSAERTGGSVSTLTIQRTQQEDSAVYLCAHVGSTEAFFGQGTRLTVV.

Here the CDR3 reads CASILQGGAEAFF. For the CDR3, the DNA is TGTGCCAGCATACTACAGGGAGGGGCTGAAGCTTTCTTT. The chain is built from TRBV6-1 and TRBJ1-1, with D maybe TRBD1 (6 bases). Per germline, CDR1 MNHNS and CDR2 SASEGT. The CDR3 has 13 amino acids. Trimming cost V 7 bases and J 6 bases, with 15 bases left between them.

V gene TRBV4-3 combines with J gene TRBJ1-2; the match to TRBD1 covers 7 bases. The CDR3 is made up of 15 amino acids. The germline V gene encodes CDR1 LGHNA and CDR2 YSLEER. V lost 1 base to trimming and J lost 7 bases; unmatched junction nucleotides: 9. The CDR3 DNA reads TGCGCCAGCAGCCAAGGTCGTCAGGGGGAGGGTGGCTACACCTTC. Residues: CASSQGRQGEGGYTF.

The chain uses TRBV29-1 and TRBJ2-3; 10 bases line up with TRBD2. Germline assignment: CDR1 SQVTM and CDR2 ANQGSEA. J lost 0 bases, V lost 2 bases, and 2 bases had no gene match. The CDR3 runs to 15 residues. The CDR3 DNA reads TGCAGCGTTGAAACTAGCGGGGTTAGCACAGATACGCAGTATTTT. This codes for CSVETSGVSTDTQYF.

This clone is medium-sized by share. This rearrangement joins TRBV5-5 to TRBJ1-2, with 9 bases fitting TRBD1. The CDR3 is made up of 14 amino acids. The J segment lost 4 bases and the V segment lost 6 bases, leaving 7 bases of the junction unmatched. Germline CDR1 and CDR2: SGHKS and YYEKEE (reference sequence). The CDR3 here is CASTPGQGFYGYTF. The CDR3 nucleotides are TGTGCCAGCACCCCAGGACAGGGGTTCTATGGCTACACCTTC.

The chain has TRBV10-3 and TRBJ2-7, with TRBD2 matching over 9 bases. V shed 7 bases, J shed 1 base, and the junction held 2 bases outside the gene matches. This CDR3 comprises 13 residues. Germline V gives CDR1 ENHRY, CDR2 SYGVKD. CDR3 coding DNA: TGTGCCATCAAGGCGGGAGGGTCCTACGAGCAGTACTTC. The encoded protein is CAIKAGGSYEQYF.

CDR3 DNA sequence: TGCGCCAGCAGCCCCCAAAGGGTTCAAGAGACCCAGTACTTC. Translated, it gives CASSPQRVQETQYF. This sequence joins TRBV5-1 and TRBJ2-5; D is uncertain. CDR1 is SGHRS, CDR2 YFSETQ, per germline. CDR3 length: 14 residues. Trimming took off 4 bases at V and 2 bases at J, with 12 bases between the two ends.

V gene TRBV7-3 combines with J gene TRBJ2-3; no definite D call. Per the germline V gene, CDR1 is SGHTA and CDR2 is FQGTGA. The CDR3 spans 13 residues. Trimming removed 8 bases from V and 3 bases from J, with 12 bases in between. For the CDR3, the DNA is TGTGCCAGCCGACTTGGCCCGACAGATACGCAGTATTTT. Its translation: CASRLGPTDTQYF.